A selection of T cell receptor beta chains follows, all from one sample in a study of T-cell memory formation after mild COVID-19. MiXCR, run by TCRdb on the 5' RACE reads, gives a single entry per CDR3 protein. The data contain about 560,000 distinct CDR3 sequences, about 18% of them singletons. The sequenced sample was PBMCs or a T cell subset sorted from them (not recorded which). The receptors here all came from an adult woman who had mild COVID-19 (a few samples of this study predate the infection). Cell type and time point are not known. Both conserved end residues are part of each CDR3. Each record gives: clone size, V gene, J gene, D gene, CDR3 DNA, CDR3 protein. The D gene is left open where the match is weak. Only part of the rows carry a size: once, few, many, or a class if the clone is expanded.

many	TRBV20-1	TRBJ1-1	-	TGCAGTGCTAGAGATGGGGGGACTGAAGCTTTCTTT	CSARDGGTEAFF
-	TRBV10-3	TRBJ2-5	-	TGTGCCATCAGTGAGTCGAAGCGGTCCCAAGAGACCCAGTACTTC	CAISESKRSQETQYF
few	TRBV10-3	TRBJ2-7	TRBD1	TGTGCCATCAGTGAGTCGAGACAGGGAAATCCCTACGAGCAGTACTTC	CAISESRQGNPYEQYF
-	TRBV24-1	TRBJ2-4	TRBD1	TGTGCCACCAGTGATTCGGGGACAGGGAGACGCATTCAGTACTTC	CATSDSGTGRRIQYF
-	TRBV5-6	TRBJ1-2	TRBD1	TGTGCCAGCAGCCCGGGACAGGAGTATGGCTACACCTTC	CASSPGQEYGYTF
few	TRBV5-1	TRBJ2-3	TRBD2	TGCGCCAGCGCCTCGCGGGGGGAATCAGATACGCAGTATTTT	CASASRGESDTQYF
few	TRBV5-1	TRBJ2-7	TRBD2	TGCGCCAGCAGCTTTACTAGCGGGAGTTCGTCCTACGAGCAGTACTTC	CASSFTSGSSSYEQYF
-	TRBV5-1	TRBJ2-1	TRBD2	TGCGCCAGCAGCTTGGGAAGTGCGGGAGTTAACAATGAGCAGTTCTTC	CASSLGSAGVNNEQFF
-	TRBV30	TRBJ2-3	TRBD2	TGTGCCTGGAGTTTCGGGGGGAGTAGCACAGATACGCAGTATTTT	CAWSFGGSSTDTQYF
-	TRBV15	TRBJ2-3	TRBD2	TGTGCCACCGGGGCTAGCGGACCAGATACGCAGTATTTT	CATGASGPDTQYF
-	TRBV20-1	TRBJ2-1	TRBD2	TGCAGTGCCGCTAAGCGGGGGGCCTACAATGAGCAGTTCTTC	CSAAKRGAYNEQFF
-	TRBV15	TRBJ1-6	-	TGTGCCACCAGCAGAGTAAGGGTGGGAGGATCACCCCTCCACTTT	CATSRVRVGGSPLHF
few	TRBV5-5	TRBJ2-2	TRBD1	TGTGCCAGCAGCAACCTGGACAGGGTCACCGGGGAGCTGTTTTTT	CASSNLDRVTGELFF
-	TRBV4-3	TRBJ2-7	-	TGCGCCAGCAGCCAAGAACGCGAGAGGTACGAGCAGTACTTC	CASSQERERYEQYF
few	TRBV3-1	TRBJ2-5	TRBD2	TGTGCCAGCAGCCAAGATCGACTAGCGGAAGAGACCCAGTACTTC	CASSQDRLAEETQYF
-	TRBV9	TRBJ2-1	-	TGTGCCAGCAGCGGGACTACCTCCCTGGTGGAGCAGTTCTTC	CASSGTTSLVEQFF
-	TRBV7-3	TRBJ2-1	-	TGTGCCAGCAGCCCAGGCGGGGTCGAGCAGTTCTTC	CASSPGGVEQFF
-	TRBV7-2	TRBJ1-1	TRBD1	TGTGCCAGCAGCAAGAACAGGGGGCCGGAAGCTTTCTTT	CASSKNRGPEAFF
few	TRBV20-1	TRBJ2-1	TRBD2	TGCAGTGCTAGAGATCTCGTAGGGACTAGCGGGAGTACCTATGAGCAGTTCTTC	CSARDLVGTSGSTYEQFF
few	TRBV27	TRBJ2-1	-	TGTGCCAGCAAAAAAATTAAGTCGGGCTCCTACAATGAGCAGTTCTTC	CASKKIKSGSYNEQFF
many	TRBV19	TRBJ2-6	-	TGTGCCAGTAGTGCAGGGCTCCAATCTGGGGCCAACGTCCTGACTTTC	CASSAGLQSGANVLTF
few	TRBV19	TRBJ2-3	-	TGTGCCAGTAGTATAGACGCGGGTAGCACAGATACGCAGTATTTT	CASSIDAGSTDTQYF
-	TRBV29-1	TRBJ1-1	-	TGCAGCGTTGAATTGCCTCCGAACACTGAAGCTTTCTTT	CSVELPPNTEAFF
few	TRBV20-1	TRBJ1-5	-	TGCAGTGCGGCACAAGGAGTTAGCAATCAGCCCCAGCATTTT	CSAAQGVSNQPQHF
few	TRBV2	TRBJ2-1	-	TGTGCCAGCAATGAAGATGGGGGCGGCTACAATGAGCAGTTCTTC	CASNEDGGGYNEQFF
-	TRBV7-9	TRBJ1-1	-	TGTGCCAGCAGCGAATGGACTGCCGGGAACACTGAAGCTTTCTTT	CASSEWTAGNTEAFF
few	TRBV19	TRBJ2-3	TRBD2	TGTGCCACCTCGAGGGCTAGCGGGGTCACAGATACGCAGTATTTT	CATSRASGVTDTQYF
few	TRBV3-1	TRBJ1-1	-	TGTGCCAGCAGCCCCGTTGGTGGGGGGGACACTGAAGCTTTCTTT	CASSPVGGGDTEAFF
-	TRBV27	TRBJ2-2	TRBD1	TGTGCCAGCAGTTCACGACAGGGAAGTACCGGGGAGCTGTTTTTT	CASSSRQGSTGELFF
few	TRBV29-1	TRBJ2-3	-	TGCAGCGTTGATGCCAGCCTTCGAAGCACAGATACGCAGTATTTT	CSVDASLRSTDTQYF
-	TRBV4-1	TRBJ2-7	-	TGCGCCAGCAGCCAAGTAACAGGGTTTCGCTACGAGCAGTACTTC	CASSQVTGFRYEQYF
-	TRBV7-3	TRBJ2-2	-	TGTGCCAGCAGCCCTCTAGCTACCGGGGAGCTGTTTTTT	CASSPLATGELFF
-	TRBV7-3	TRBJ2-7	-	TGTGCCAGCAGCCCTGACAGAGTACCTTACTACGAGCAGTACTTC	CASSPDRVPYYEQYF
few	TRBV4-1	TRBJ2-1	-	TGCGCCAGCAGCCAAGTCGGCAGGGTAGGCAATGAGCAGTTCTTC	CASSQVGRVGNEQFF
few	TRBV20-1	TRBJ2-7	-	TGCAGTGCTAGAAAGACAGGGCCGGGGGCCGAGCAGTACTTC	CSARKTGPGAEQYF
-	TRBV11-3	TRBJ2-3	TRBD2	TGTGCCAGCAGCCCAGCGGGAGAGGCCGCAGATACGCAGTATTTT	CASSPAGEAADTQYF
-	TRBV12-3/TRBV12-4	TRBJ1-5	-	TGTGCCAGCAGTCGCCGATTCCGGGACGTGGGCGATCAGCCCCAGCATTTT	CASSRRFRDVGDQPQHF
-	TRBV5-1	TRBJ1-1	TRBD1	TGCGCCAGCAGCACCACCAGGGGGGGGAACACTGAAGCTTTCTTT	CASSTTRGGNTEAFF
-	TRBV20-1	TRBJ1-1	-	TGCAGTGCTAGAGATTCCAGGGTCACTGAAGCTTTCTTT	CSARDSRVTEAFF
-	TRBV12-3/TRBV12-4	TRBJ2-2	-	TGTGCCAGCAGGGCCCTAGAAGCCGGGGAGCTGTTTTTT	CASRALEAGELFF
-	TRBV25-1	TRBJ2-7	-	TGTGCCTGCAGGGCTGGGTACGAGCAGTACTTC	CACRAGYEQYF
few	TRBV12-3/TRBV12-4	TRBJ1-5	-	TGTGCCAGCAGTTTAATCGGGGCAAATCAGCCCCAGCATTTT	CASSLIGANQPQHF
-	TRBV2	TRBJ2-7	TRBD2	TGTGCCAGCACCCGGCCTAGCGGGTATTTGAGCTCCTACGAGCAGTACTTC	CASTRPSGYLSSYEQYF
-	TRBV29-1	TRBJ2-1	-	TGCAGCGTTGCGGGACAAGCCTACAATGAGCAGTTCTTC	CSVAGQAYNEQFF
-	TRBV12-5	TRBJ1-1	-	TGTGCTAGTGGTTTGGTCCCTGCGAGGGGCCTGATCGTGAACACTGAAGCTTTCTTT	CASGLVPARGLIVNTEAFF
-	TRBV5-1	TRBJ1-5	TRBD1	TGCGCCAGCAGCCAGACAGGGGGCATCAATCAGCCCCAGCATTTT	CASSQTGGINQPQHF
few	TRBV12-3/TRBV12-4	TRBJ2-7	TRBD2	TGTGCCAGCAGATCCGGGACTAGCTATGCCTACGAGCAGTACTTC	CASRSGTSYAYEQYF
-	TRBV4-3	TRBJ1-2	-	TGCGCCAGCAGCCAAGAGCGGGGGGGCTCTTATGGCTACACCTTC	CASSQERGGSYGYTF
-	TRBV7-9	TRBJ1-1	-	TGTGCCAGCAGCTTGGTATCGGGCCGGCTGAACACTGAAGCTTTCTTT	CASSLVSGRLNTEAFF
many	TRBV4-1	TRBJ2-7	-	TGCGCCAGCAGCCAGTCAGGGCTCTACGAGCAGTACTTC	CASSQSGLYEQYF
few	TRBV7-2	TRBJ2-2	TRBD2	TGTGCCAGCAGCACCCGACTAGCGGGAGGGAACACCGGGGAGCTGTTTTTT	CASSTRLAGGNTGELFF